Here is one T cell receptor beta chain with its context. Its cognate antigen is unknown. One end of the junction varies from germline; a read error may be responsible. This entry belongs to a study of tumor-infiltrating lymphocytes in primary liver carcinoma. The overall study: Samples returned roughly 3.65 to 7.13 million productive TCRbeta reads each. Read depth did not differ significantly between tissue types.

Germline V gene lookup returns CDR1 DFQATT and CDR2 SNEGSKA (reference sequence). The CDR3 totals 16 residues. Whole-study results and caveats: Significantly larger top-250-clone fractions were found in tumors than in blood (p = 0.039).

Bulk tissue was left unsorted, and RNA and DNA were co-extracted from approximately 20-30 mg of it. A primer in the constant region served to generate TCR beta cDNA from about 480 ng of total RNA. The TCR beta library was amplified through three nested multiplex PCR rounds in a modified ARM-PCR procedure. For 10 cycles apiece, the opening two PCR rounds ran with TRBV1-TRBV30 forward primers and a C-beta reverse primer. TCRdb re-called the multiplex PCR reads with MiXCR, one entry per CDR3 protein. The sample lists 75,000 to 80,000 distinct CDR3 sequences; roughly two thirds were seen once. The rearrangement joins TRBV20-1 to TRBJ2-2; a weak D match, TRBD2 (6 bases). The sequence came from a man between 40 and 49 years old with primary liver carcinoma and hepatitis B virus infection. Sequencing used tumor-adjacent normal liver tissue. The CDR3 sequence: CSARVLAKGDTGELFF. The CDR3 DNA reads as TGCAGTGCTAGAGTTCTAGCGAAAGGAGACACAGGGGAGCTGTTTTTT.